The 21 T cell receptor beta chains below all came from one sample that was sequenced in a study of blood T cell repertoires in COVID-19. This table comes from immunoSEQ multiplex PCR, and its TCRdb copy is limited to in-frame clones, with some not included. The sample records 210,000 or so clones, about 90% being singletons. The sample comprised peripheral blood. All receptors come from a man aged 40-55 years with active or convalescent COVID-19.

Details on this clone: Other DNA sequences in this specimen translate into the identical CDR3. This sequence joins TRBV28 and TRBJ2-1, with unresolved D. The V gene's germline CDR1 is MDHEN and CDR2 SYDVKM. Trimming pared 6 bases from V and 4 bases from J, leaving 4 bases between. The CDR3 spans 11 residues. The chain's CDR3 is CASSRYNEQFF. CDR3 sequence (DNA): TGTGCCAGCAGCAGATACAATGAGCAGTTCTTC. The whole variable domain, filled in from reference TRBV28 and TRBJ2-1, reads DVKVTQSSRYLVKRTGEKVFLECVQDMDHENMFWYRQDPGLGLRLIYFSYDVKMKEKGDIPEGYSVSREKKERFSLILESASTNQTSMYLCASSRYNEQFFGPGTRLTVL.

The chain carries TRBV7-3 and TRBJ2-7; 7 positions match TRBD2. This CDR3 contains 15 residues. V gave up 5 bases and J gave up 1 base; unmatched junction bases: 8. Germline values: CDR1 SGHTA, CDR2 FQGTGA. The CDR3 loop reads CASSLMDGGSYEQYF. CDR3 DNA: TGTGCCAGCAGCCTAATGGACGGGGGGTCCTACGAGCAGTACTTC.

This clone turned up a few times. This chain uses TRBV5-1 with TRBJ1-3; D may be TRBD1 (5 bases). The ends were cut back, 4 bases at V and 0 bases at J, with 8 bases in the middle. The CDR3 totals 14 residues. Germline values: CDR1 SGHRS, CDR2 YFSETQ. The CDR3 sequence: CASSNQGSGNTIYF. Written as DNA, the CDR3 is TGCGCCAGCAGCAACCAGGGCTCTGGAAACACCATATATTTT.

The chain combines TRBV5-1 with TRBJ1-5; D perhaps matches TRBD1 (5 bases). The CDR3 consists of 13 residues. The germline V gene has CDR1 SGHRS and CDR2 YFSETQ. Between the trimmed V and J ends, which lost 4 bases and 1 base, there was a span of 6 bases. The CDR3 loop is CASSRGSNQPQHF. CDR3 coding DNA: TGCGCCAGCAGCAGGGGAAGCAATCAGCCCCAGCATTTT.

The genes are TRBV6-5 and TRBJ2-5; 8 bases line up with TRBD1. With 5 bases clipped from V and 5 bases from J, the junction kept 7 bases outside the gene matches. CDR1 and CDR2 (germline): MNHEY, SVGAGI. The CDR3 contains 14 residues. In DNA, the CDR3 is TGTGCCAGCAGTCCCACAGGGGGAAGGGAGACCCAGTACTTC. This translates into CASSPTGGRETQYF.

This rearrangement joins TRBV28 to TRBJ2-7, with 7 bases matching TRBD1. Germline values: CDR1 MDHEN, CDR2 SYDVKM. The CDR3 has 14 residues. V was clipped by 6 bases and J by 6 bases; unmatched bases: 11. The CDR3 DNA reads as TGTGCCAGCAGCCACAGGGGCCAAACCGCCGAGCAGTACTTC. Translation gives CASSHRGQTAEQYF.

This chain links TRBV19 with TRBJ1-2; 11 nucleotides agree with TRBD1. J was trimmed by 3 bases and V by 5 bases; bases with no gene match: 8. Per the germline V gene, CDR1 is LNHDA and CDR2 is SQIVND (reference sequence). This CDR3 is 16 amino acids long. In DNA, the CDR3 is TGTGCCAGTAGTCCCCCCGGGACAGGGGGATACTATGGCTACACCTTC. This translates into CASSPPGTGGYYGYTF. Complete variable domain (other parts from reference TRBV19 and TRBJ1-2): DGGITQSPKYLFRKEGQNVTLSCEQNLNHDAMYWYRQDPGQGLRLIYYSQIVNDFQKGDIAEGYSVSREKKESFPLTVTSAQKNPTAFYLCASSPPGTGGYYGYTFGSGTRLTVV.

The chain combines TRBV7-2 with TRBJ1-2, with D possibly matching TRBD1 (5 bases). The CDR3 has 15 residues. The V gene lost 1 base and the J gene lost 4 bases, with 13 bases spanning the gap. Germline assignment: CDR1 SGHTA and CDR2 FQGNSA. CDR3 sequence reads: CASSLGYQGAYGYTF. CDR3 coding DNA: TGTGCCAGCAGCTTAGGATATCAGGGCGCCTATGGCTACACCTTC.

The rearrangement uses TRBV3-1 (or the pseudogene TRBV3-2) and TRBJ1-5, with D perhaps matching TRBD1 (5 bases). The V gene lost 3 bases and the J gene lost 0 bases, with 21 bases spanning the gap. This CDR3 is built from 19 residues. CDR1 is LGHDT and CDR2 is YNNKEL in the germline V gene (reference sequence). The CDR3 DNA is TGTGCCAGCAGCCACGGCCGGGGTGGGAGGGGCGATAGCAATCAGCCCCAGCATTTT. It translates to CASSHGRGGRGDSNQPQHF.

The genes are TRBV13 and TRBJ1-1; TRBD1 aligns across 7 bases. The CDR3 length is 16 residues. Trimming took 5 bases from V and 1 from J; bases not matched to a gene: 10. Germline assignment: CDR1 PRHDT and CDR2 FYEKMQ (reference sequence). CDR3 coding DNA: TGTGCCAGCAGCGAACAGGGGCCCACCTCGAACACTGAAGCTTTCTTT. Encoded protein: CASSEQGPTSNTEAFF.

The chain combines TRBV4-2 with TRBJ1-1; 7 nucleotides agree with TRBD1. The CDR3 is 14 amino acids. Germline V gene lookup returns CDR1 LGHNA and CDR2 YNFKEQ. With 4 bases clipped from V and 5 bases from J, the junction kept 7 bases outside the gene matches. The CDR3 here is CASSLRQGRTEAFF. The CDR3 DNA reads as TGTGCCAGCAGCCTCCGACAGGGCCGGACTGAAGCTTTCTTT.

This chain links TRBV5-4 with TRBJ2-1; TRBD2 matches 7 bases. CDR3 size: 15 residues. Unmatched junction bases numbered 14, after V lost 7 bases and J lost 7 bases. Germline-derived CDR1 and CDR2 are SGHNT and YYREEE (reference sequence). CDR3 sequence: CASGAPLLAENEQFF. CDR3 sequence (DNA): TGTGCCAGCGGGGCTCCCCTCCTAGCGGAGAATGAGCAGTTCTTC.

The J gene is TRBJ2-7, the V gene TRBV28; 15 nucleotides match TRBD2. The CDR3 loop spans 19 amino acids. Germline CDR1 is MDHEN and CDR2 is SYDVKM. V was clipped by 6 bases and J by 4 bases; unmatched bases: 16. CDR3: CASSPGLAGGSLPLYEQYF. The CDR3 nucleotides are TGTGCCAGCAGCCCTGGACTAGCGGGAGGGTCCCTACCCCTTTACGAGCAGTACTTC.

The chain couples TRBV11-2 to TRBJ2-1; possible D gene TRBD2, 7 bases. The length of the CDR3 is 18 residues. From germline, CDR1 is SGHAT and CDR2 FQNNGV. V was cut by 4 bases and J by 3 bases, with 22 bases left in between. CDR3 amino acids: CASSSGGGVSGLYNEQFF. In DNA form, the CDR3 reads TGTGCCAGCAGCTCCGGGGGCGGTGTTAGCGGGCTCTACAATGAGCAGTTCTTC.

V and J are TRBV5-1 and TRBJ2-1, with 10 bases aligning to TRBD2. V shed 4 bases and J 10 bases; nucleotides not matched to a gene: 11. From germline, CDR1 is SGHRS and CDR2 YFSETQ. CDR3 length equals 15 residues. The CDR3 nucleotides read TGCGCCAGCAGCCCCGGGCTAGCGGGGGCGGGGGAGCAGTTCTTC. Its protein product is CASSPGLAGAGEQFF.

The chain employs TRBV28 and TRBJ2-4; weak D call: TRBD1 (5 bases). The CDR3 is 15 residues long. V was trimmed by 5 bases and J by 1 base, leaving 12 bases between them. Germline V CDR1 and CDR2: MDHEN, SYDVKM. The CDR3 here is CASSDAGKAKNIQYF. The CDR3 DNA follows: TGTGCCAGCAGTGACGCAGGGAAGGCCAAAAACATTCAGTACTTC.

The gene calls are TRBV7-2 and TRBJ2-3, with 7 bases identical to TRBD2. CDR1 and CDR2 (germline): SGHTA, FQGNSA. V lost 2 bases, J lost 0 bases, and 11 bases stayed unmatched. The CDR3 totals 18 residues. The CDR3 sequence is CASSLTPLAGTSTDTQYF. The CDR3 DNA reads as TGTGCCAGCAGCTTAACTCCTTTAGCGGGTACGAGCACAGATACGCAGTATTTT.

This chain connects TRBV9 to TRBJ2-5; D remains ambiguous. V dropped 4 bases and J dropped 5 bases, with 15 bases sitting between them. The CDR3 extends over 14 amino acids. CDR1 is SGDLS, CDR2 YYNGEE, per germline. CDR3 DNA: TGTGCCAGCAGCACGCTTCAGACAAGGGAGACCCAGTACTTC. Translated, it gives CASSTLQTRETQYF. Full variable domain (missing parts from reference TRBV9 and TRBJ2-5): DSGVTQTPKHLITATGQRVTLRCSPRSGDLSVYWYQQSLDQGLQFLIQYYNGEERAKGNILERFSAQQFPDLHSELNLSSLELGDSALYFCASSTLQTRETQYFGPGTRLLVL.

This chain links TRBV3-1 (or the pseudogene TRBV3-2) with TRBJ2-5; D may be TRBD2 (6 bases). Per the germline V gene, CDR1 is LGHDT and CDR2 is YNNKEL (reference sequence). Trimming pared 1 base from V and 5 bases from J, leaving 8 bases between. This CDR3 contains 13 residues. As DNA, the CDR3 is TGTGCCAGCAGCCAAGGGGGGAGGGAGACCCAGTACTTC. Its translation: CASSQGGRETQYF.

This clone was seen just once. The chain carries TRBV27 and TRBJ2-2; D may be TRBD2 (5 bases). Germline CDR1 is MNHEY and CDR2 is SMNVEV (reference sequence). The CDR3 spans 18 residues. V shed 3 bases and J shed 0 bases, with 17 bases lying between them. The CDR3 DNA reads as TGTGCCAGCAGTTTCACCCAGGTTGGAGGAACGAACACCGGGGAGCTGTTTTTT. Amino acids: CASSFTQVGGTNTGELFF.

The chain is built from TRBV27 and TRBJ2-1; TRBD2 is a possible D gene (6 bases). V was clipped by 5 bases and J by 4 bases, with 21 bases between them. CDR1 MNHEY and CDR2 SMNVEV come from the germline V gene (reference sequence). The length of the CDR3 is 17 residues. CDR3 protein: CASSPTPRGTFYNEQFF. The CDR3 bases are TGTGCCAGCAGTCCAACCCCCCGGGGGACGTTTTACAATGAGCAGTTCTTC.